The next 24 T cell receptor beta chains were all read from a single sample in a study of Ad26.COV2.S vaccination and SARS-CoV-2 variants. Treatment reported: 15 to 20 received Ad26.COV2.S at low or high dose, single or two shots; a few received placebo; per-sample allocation not given. Sampling occurred on day 63 after the first vaccine or placebo injection. Clones were read by immunoSEQ multiplex PCR, and TCRdb kept only the in-frame ones, dropping some. The table includes around 370,000 clones, approximately 85% detected once. The sequences come from peripheral blood, collected in a trial of Ad26.COV2.S vaccine versus placebo. The receptors were sampled from a person between 18 and 65 years old who received the Ad26.COV2.S COVID-19 vaccine or a placebo.

The V and J genes are TRBV5-5 and TRBJ2-7; D may correspond to TRBD1 or TRBD2 (6 bases each). Trimming shortened V by 4 bases and J by 4 bases, and 18 bases separated the two germline ends. The CDR3 is made up of 15 amino acids. Germline V gene sequence: CDR1 SGHKS, CDR2 YYEKEE (reference sequence). This chain's CDR3 is CASSRPNGGPYEQYF. CDR3 coding DNA: TGTGCCAGCAGCCGCCCCAACGGGGGCCCGTACGAGCAGTACTTC.

The chain couples TRBV5-1 to TRBJ1-4, with 8 positions matching TRBD1. CDR3 size: 16 residues. V shed 1 base and J 8 bases; nucleotides not matched to a gene: 10. Germline CDR1 is SGHRS and CDR2 is YFSETQ. The chain's CDR3 is CASSLTGGSGVEKLFF. The CDR3 coding sequence is TGCGCCAGCAGCTTGACAGGGGGTTCTGGAGTAGAAAAACTGTTTTTT. Combining the CDR3 with reference TRBV5-1 and TRBJ1-4 gives the whole variable domain KAGVTQTPRYLIKTRGQQVTLSCSPISGHRSVSWYQQTPGQGLQFLFEYFSETQRNKGNFPGRFSGRQFSNSRSEMNVSTLELGDSALYLCASSLTGGSGVEKLFFGSGTQLSVL.

This clone has a handful of counts. V gene TRBV2 combines with J gene TRBJ2-1, with 13 positions matching TRBD2. Germline V CDR1 and CDR2: SNHLY, FYNNEI. The CDR3 runs 14 residues. With 9 bases clipped from V and 5 bases from J, the junction kept 4 bases outside the gene matches. This chain's CDR3 is CASGTSGAHNEQFF. The CDR3 region has the DNA TGTGCCAGTGGGACTAGCGGGGCCCACAATGAGCAGTTCTTC.

Here the CDR3 reads CASTPRGQGPTEAFF. CDR3 bases: TGTGCCAGCACCCCTAGGGGACAGGGCCCCACTGAAGCTTTCTTT. The genes are TRBV28 and TRBJ1-1; 9 bases fit TRBD1. The CDR3 runs 15 residues. Trimming took 7 bases from V and 4 from J; bases not matched to a gene: 10. From germline, CDR1 is MDHEN and CDR2 SYDVKM. Filled out from reference TRBV28 and TRBJ1-1, the complete variable domain reads DVKVTQSSRYLVKRTGEKVFLECVQDMDHENMFWYRQDPGLGLRLIYFSYDVKMKEKGDIPEGYSVSREKKERFSLILESASTNQTSMYLCASTPRGQGPTEAFFGQGTRLTVV.

The chain employs TRBV5-1 and TRBJ2-1; no firm D call. CDR3 size: 15 residues. Germline CDR1 and CDR2: SGHRS and YFSETQ. V was pared by 0 bases and J by 0 bases, with 7 bases between. CDR3 DNA sequence: TGCGCCAGCAGCTTGGATCGCAGCTCCTACAATGAGCAGTTCTTC. Its protein product is CASSLDRSSYNEQFF.

CDR3 in amino acids: CASSFSGFRVSYNEQFF. In DNA, the CDR3 is TGTGCCAGCAGCTTTAGCGGATTCAGGGTCTCCTACAATGAGCAGTTCTTC. This chain uses TRBV7-8 with TRBJ2-1; tentative D call: TRBD2 (6 bases). V was shortened by 3 bases and J by 0 bases, with 15 bases between the two germline ends. Germline-derived CDR1 and CDR2 are SGHVS and FQNEAQ. The CDR3 spans 17 residues.

The gene calls are TRBV13 and TRBJ2-7, with unresolved D. The CDR3 has 16 amino acids. Germline lookup yields CDR1 PRHDT and CDR2 FYEKMQ (reference sequence). The V gene lost 0 bases and the J gene lost 2 bases, with 14 bases spanning the gap. CDR3 loop: CASSLGAANSPYEQYF. The CDR3 coding sequence is TGTGCCAGCAGCTTAGGGGCAGCCAACTCACCCTACGAGCAGTACTTC.

The gene calls are TRBV15 and TRBJ2-3, with a tentative D call TRBD1 (6 bases). Trimming removed 0 bases at V and 0 bases at J, with 13 bases between. CDR3 length: 17 residues. The V gene's germline CDR1 is LNHNV and CDR2 YYDKDF (reference sequence). The DNA for the CDR3 is TGTGCCACCAGCAGAGATGCACCAGGGGCGAGCACAGATACGCAGTATTTT. Protein: CATSRDAPGASTDTQYF.

J is TRBJ2-7 and V is TRBV7-9; D remains unclear. Trimming removed 5 bases from V and 0 bases from J, with 11 bases in between. CDR3 length: 14 residues. The germline V gene encodes CDR1 SEHNR and CDR2 FQNEAQ (reference sequence). CDR3 DNA sequence: TGTGCCAGCAGCCCCCAGGCTTCCTCCTACGAGCAGTACTTC. Its translation is CASSPQASSYEQYF.

This clone was seen just once. This chain connects TRBV7-2 to TRBJ1-6, with D hard to call. The germline gives CDR1 SGHTA, CDR2 FQGNSA. The CDR3 has 12 residues. Trimming pared 7 bases from V and 12 bases from J, leaving 13 bases between. The CDR3 DNA follows: TGTGCCAGCACCCTTTCAATTGGACCCCTCCACTTT. It codes for CASTLSIGPLHF.

V gene TRBV27 combines with J gene TRBJ2-5; perhaps TRBD2 as D (6 bases). CDR3 length: 13 residues. V lost 2 bases and J lost 5, with 9 bases in between. Germline V gene data show CDR1 as MNHEY and CDR2 as SMNVEV (reference sequence). The CDR3 sequence: CASSLVGRETQYF. In DNA, the CDR3 is TGTGCCAGCAGTTTAGTGGGGAGGGAGACCCAGTACTTC.

The chain recombines TRBV11-2 with TRBJ2-2; weak D call: TRBD2 (6 bases). CDR1 and CDR2 from the germline V gene are SGHAT and FQNNGV. The V end was cut by 8 bases, the J end by 6 bases, with 19 bases between. This CDR3 spans 15 amino acids. The CDR3 DNA reads as TGTGCCAGCGGCGGGGCAGGTCCGAGTTCCGGGGAGCTGTTTTTT. Translated: CASGGAGPSSGELFF.

The rearrangement joins TRBV5-1 to TRBJ2-1, with D unclear. V shed 0 bases and J shed 2 bases, with 9 bases lying between them. Germline V gene lookup returns CDR1 SGHRS and CDR2 YFSETQ. CDR3 length equals 15 residues. CDR3 DNA: TGCGCCAGCAGCTTGGCGGGCACTCCCTACAATGAGCAGTTCTTC. It specifies CASSLAGTPYNEQFF.

This clone has just a few counts. This chain links TRBV7-9 with TRBJ1-4; D uncertain. With 5 bases removed from V and 0 bases from J, the gap between germline ends came to 10 bases. Germline V gene sequence: CDR1 SEHNR, CDR2 FQNEAQ (reference sequence). This CDR3 is 15 amino acids long. This CDR3 is CASSHALATNEKLFF. CDR3 nucleotide sequence: TGTGCCAGCAGCCACGCACTTGCAACTAATGAAAAACTGTTTTTT.

Of note for this clone: Other DNA variants within this sample encode the same CDR3. V is TRBV30 and J is TRBJ1-1; D unresolved. The ends were cut back, 0 bases at V and 1 base at J, with 6 bases in the middle. This CDR3 region has 13 residues. Germline CDR1 GTSNPN, CDR2 SVGIG (reference sequence). This CDR3 is CAWSVTENTEAFF. The DNA for the CDR3 is TGTGCCTGGAGTGTTACAGAGAACACTGAAGCTTTCTTT. Full variable domain (remainder filled in from reference TRBV30 and TRBJ1-1): SQTIHQWPATLVQPVGSPLSLECTVEGTSNPNLYWYRQAAGRGLQLLFYSVGIGQISSEVPQNLSASRPQDRQFILSSKKLLLSDSGFYLCAWSVTENTEAFFGQGTRLTVV.

The rearrangement joins TRBV18 to TRBJ1-1; TRBD1 matches 12 bases. In germline, CDR1 is KGHSH, CDR2 LQKENI. Unmatched junction bases numbered 3, after V lost 3 bases and J lost 4 bases. The CDR3 runs 15 residues. CDR3 in amino acids: CASSPGTGGVTEAFF. The CDR3 DNA follows: TGTGCCAGCTCACCCGGGACAGGGGGCGTCACTGAAGCTTTCTTT.

The rearrangement links TRBV6-4 to TRBJ2-5; D possibly uses TRBD1 or TRBD2 (5 bases each). Per germline, CDR1 MRHNA and CDR2 SNTAGT. The CDR3 is 13 amino acids. V was trimmed by 7 bases and J by 4 bases, leaving 13 bases between them. The CDR3 sequence: CASNNPGGETQYF. The CDR3 nucleotides read TGTGCCAGCAACAACCCTGGGGGAGAGACCCAGTACTTC.

This clone was seen a handful of times. DNA of the CDR3: TGTGCCAGCAGTGACAACGTGGCGTCCGGGGAGCTGTTTTTT. This encodes CASSDNVASGELFF. The chain has TRBV6-4 and TRBJ2-2; D call uncertain. The germline V gene encodes CDR1 MRHNA and CDR2 SNTAGT. This CDR3 region has 14 residues. Trimming took 2 bases from V and 6 from J, leaving 10 bases between them.

This chain connects TRBV28 to TRBJ2-7; D is possibly TRBD1 (5 bases). Germline V gives CDR1 MDHEN, CDR2 SYDVKM. V gave up 3 bases and J gave up 2 bases, with 8 bases separating them. This CDR3 region has 13 residues. The CDR3 protein is CASSFLGPYEQYF. The CDR3 DNA sequence: TGTGCCAGCAGTTTTTTGGGGCCCTACGAGCAGTACTTC.

This clone has a handful of counts. The CDR3 region has the DNA TGTGCCAGCAGCTTGGCCAGGGAGACCCAGTACTTC. The encoded protein is CASSLARETQYF. This chain uses TRBV5-4 with TRBJ2-5, with unresolved D. Germline CDR1 SGHNT, CDR2 YYREEE (reference sequence). The CDR3 length is 12 residues. V was shortened by 0 bases and J by 5 bases, with 5 bases between the two germline ends. Full variable domain (missing parts from reference TRBV5-4 and TRBJ2-5): ETGVTQSPTHLIKTRGQQVTLRCSSQSGHNTVSWYQQALGQGPQFIFQYYREEENGRGNFPPRFSGLQFPNYSSELNVNALELDDSALYLCASSLARETQYFGPGTRLLVL.

The chain recombines TRBV7-2 with TRBJ2-5, with TRBD1 matching over 7 bases. Losses at the gene ends were 6 bases for V and 3 bases for J; bases not matched to a gene: 4. This CDR3 spans 13 amino acids. Germline loops: CDR1 SGHTA, CDR2 FQGNSA. For the CDR3, the DNA is TGTGCCAGCAGTCCGGGGACAGAAGAGACCCAGTACTTC. This gives the protein CASSPGTEETQYF.

The chain is built from TRBV11-2 and TRBJ2-5, with D unclear. The CDR3 loop spans 16 amino acids. Germline CDR1 is SGHAT and CDR2 is FQNNGV. V was cut by 6 bases and J by 2 bases, with 19 bases left in between. Written as DNA, the CDR3 is TGTGCCAGCAGGACAACTTCTAACGCAAAACAAGAGACCCAGTACTTC. It codes for CASRTTSNAKQETQYF.

V and J are TRBV9 and TRBJ2-1; 10 positions match TRBD2. Germline CDR1 is SGDLS and CDR2 is YYNGEE. The trim removed 0 bases at V and 9 bases at J, leaving 12 bases unmatched. There are 17 residues in the CDR3. The CDR3 nucleotides are TGTGCCAGCAGCGTAGACAGCGCTAGCGGGAGCGGGGGTGAGCAGTTCTTC. It is translated as CASSVDSASGSGGEQFF.

J is TRBJ1-2 and V is TRBV30; D gene unclear. The CDR3 length is 13 residues. Per the germline V gene, CDR1 is GTSNPN and CDR2 is SVGIG (reference sequence). Trimming took off 0 bases at V and 5 bases at J, with 10 bases between the two ends. The CDR3 reads CAWSVKQPYGYTF. In DNA, the CDR3 is TGTGCCTGGAGTGTAAAACAGCCTTATGGCTACACCTTC. The full variable domain, rest sourced from reference TRBV30 and TRBJ1-2, is SQTIHQWPATLVQPVGSPLSLECTVEGTSNPNLYWYRQAAGRGLQLLFYSVGIGQISSEVPQNLSASRPQDRQFILSSKKLLLSDSGFYLCAWSVKQPYGYTFGSGTRLTVV.